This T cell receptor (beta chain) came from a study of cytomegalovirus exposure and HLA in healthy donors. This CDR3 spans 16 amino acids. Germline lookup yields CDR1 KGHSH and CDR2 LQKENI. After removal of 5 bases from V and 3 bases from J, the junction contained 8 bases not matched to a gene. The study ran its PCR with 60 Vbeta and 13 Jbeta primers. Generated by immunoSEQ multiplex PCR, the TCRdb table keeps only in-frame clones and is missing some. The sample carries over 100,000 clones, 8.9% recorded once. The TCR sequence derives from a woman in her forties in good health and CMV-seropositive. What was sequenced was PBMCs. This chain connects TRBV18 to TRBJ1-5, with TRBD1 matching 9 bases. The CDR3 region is CASSASRDRDNQPQHF. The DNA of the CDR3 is TGTGCCAGCTCAGCTTCCCGGGACAGGGACAATCAGCCCCAGCATTTT. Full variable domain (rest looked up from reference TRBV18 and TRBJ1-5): NAGVMQNPRHLVRRRGQEARLRCSPMKGHSHVYWYRQLPEEGLKFMVYLQKENIIDESGMPKERFSAEFPKEGPSILRIQQVVRGDSAAYFCASSASRDRDNQPQHFGDGTRLSIL.